This T cell receptor (beta chain) originates from a study of shared clonotypes between healthy human individuals. Study conclusions and caveats: The sharing of 4.5% to 5% of naive CD4 clonotypes was seen across a handful of donors. Sampling covered blood only; tissue repertoires likely differ.

A word on this clone: What it binds is not known.

The CDR3 has 18 amino acids. J lost 2 bases, V lost 3 bases, and 11 bases had no gene match. CDR1 is SGDLS, CDR2 YYNGEE, per germline. Naive CD8 cells lacked CD45RO and underwent positive selection for CCR7, leaving out terminally differentiated effector memory CD45RA+ cells. Deep was the level used in running the assay. Per the authors' pipeline: ImmunoSEQ supplied junction-only sequences lacking quality scores, so filtering was different. Assay: immunoSEQ multiplex PCR; the TCRdb copy retains only in-frame clones and omits some. That table furnishes V, J and clone size, whereas the DNA furnished D and trimming. The top ten clones hold less than 0.3% of a sample with 800,000 or so clones, 96% of them seen once.

The sample was naive CD8+ T cells sorted from blood. The source is a man younger than 45 in good health. V and J are TRBV9 and TRBJ2-6, with 7 bases fitting TRBD2. Here the CDR3 DNA reads TGTGCCAGCAGCGGCACTGCGCGGGAGAGGGCTGGGGCCAACGTCCTGACTTTC. Protein: CASSGTARERAGANVLTF.